These 11 T cell receptor beta chains came from one sample sequenced in a study of long-term antiretroviral therapy in people with HIV. Survey-level immunoSEQ v3.0 assays were run. TCRdb's copy holds only in-frame clones and misses some; the assay was immunoSEQ multiplex PCR. This sample has approximately 17,000 clones, with around 87% found just once. The sample was unsorted PBMCs, taken 0.7 years before starting antiretroviral therapy. These receptors were obtained from a man aged 50 or older with HIV.

V gene TRBV5-1 combines with J gene TRBJ2-3; D gene uncertain. The CDR3 sequence is 13 residues long. Germline V lookup: CDR1 SGHRS, CDR2 YFSETQ. Trimming shortened V by 1 base and J by 2 bases, and 5 bases separated the two germline ends. CDR3 nucleotide sequence: TGCGCCAGCAGCTTGCAGTACACAGATACGCAGTATTTT. This codes for CASSLQYTDTQYF.

The chain has TRBV6-1 and TRBJ2-1; possible D gene TRBD2, 5 bases. Germline CDR1 MNHNS, CDR2 SASEGT. V shed 1 base and J shed 7 bases, with 8 bases lying between them. The CDR3 extends over 13 amino acids. The CDR3 nucleotides are TGTGCCAGCAGTGAAGTACCGGGGAATGAGCAGTTCTTC. Encoded protein: CASSEVPGNEQFF.

The chain joins TRBV5-6 to TRBJ2-7; TRBD1 matches at 9 bases. Germline loops: CDR1 SGHDT, CDR2 YYEEEE. The CDR3 covers 15 residues. Unmatched junction bases numbered 12, after V lost 6 bases and J lost 5 bases. For the CDR3, the DNA is TGTGCCAGCACCCTCAGGGGGGACAGGGACGACGAGCAGTACTTC. Its protein is CASTLRGDRDDEQYF.

The chain employs TRBV18 and TRBJ2-5; a possible D gene is TRBD1 (6 bases). Germline assignment: CDR1 KGHSH and CDR2 LQKENI. V was shortened by 6 bases and J by 3 bases, with 11 bases between the two germline ends. CDR3 length: 13 amino acids. The CDR3 is CASSPGAEETQYF. The CDR3 bases are TGTGCCAGCTCTCCAGGGGCAGAAGAGACCCAGTACTTC.

The chain is built from TRBV20-1 and TRBJ1-6; D not resolved. Germline CDR1 DFQATT, CDR2 SNEGSKA (reference sequence). The V end lost 4 bases, the J end lost 7 bases, and 5 bases lay between the germline ends. This CDR3 contains 11 residues. The CDR3 sequence is CSATGNSPLHF. The CDR3 DNA is TGCAGTGCTACCGGGAATTCACCCCTCCACTTT.

The chain carries TRBV4-1 and TRBJ2-7; D is perhaps TRBD1 (5 bases). Germline V gene lookup returns CDR1 MGHRA and CDR2 YSYEKL. Trimming removed 3 bases at V and 1 base at J, with 16 bases between. CDR3 length equals 16 residues. This CDR3 reads CASSQRESGISYEQYF. CDR3 DNA sequence: TGCGCCAGCAGCCAGCGCGAATCAGGGATTTCCTACGAGCAGTACTTC.

CDR3 region: CASSLDIGEGYEQYF. The CDR3 nucleotides read TGTGCCAGCAGCTTAGACATCGGAGAAGGCTACGAGCAGTACTTC. The chain couples TRBV7-6 to TRBJ2-7; D uncertain. CDR1 is SGHVS and CDR2 is FNYEAQ in the germline V gene. Trimming stripped 1 base from V and 3 bases from J, with 13 bases between. This CDR3 contains 15 residues.

This rearrangement joins TRBV4-3 to TRBJ2-7, with D hard to call. CDR1 is LGHNA and CDR2 is YSLEER in the germline V gene. The V end lost 2 bases, the J end lost 0 bases, and 5 bases lay between the germline ends. The CDR3 is 13 residues long. This chain's CDR3 is CASSQQNSYEQYF. In nucleotides, the CDR3 is TGCGCCAGCAGCCAACAAAACTCCTACGAGCAGTACTTC.

The chain joins TRBV6-5 to TRBJ1-2; a possible D gene is TRBD1 (5 bases). The length of the CDR3 is 13 residues. Germline CDR1 reads MNHEY; CDR2 reads SVGAGI. V was clipped by 6 bases and J by 4 bases, with 12 bases between them. Here the CDR3 DNA reads TGTGCCAGCAGCCGGGGACGACGCTATGGCTACACCTTC. Translated, it gives CASSRGRRYGYTF.

The V gene is TRBV7-2, the J gene TRBJ2-3; no clear D gene. The CDR3 has 11 amino acids. The V gene lost 4 bases and the J gene lost 8 bases, with 7 bases spanning the gap. Germline V gives CDR1 SGHTA, CDR2 FQGNSA. CDR3: CASSSPATQYF. Here the CDR3 DNA reads TGTGCCAGCAGCTCCCCCGCTACGCAGTATTTT.

This chain joins TRBV4-2 and TRBJ2-7; 12 bases fit TRBD2. CDR1 LGHNA and CDR2 YNFKEQ come from the germline V gene. The ends lost 2 bases at V and 1 base at J; junction bases unmatched: 3. The CDR3 loop spans 16 amino acids. The chain's CDR3 is CASSQTTSGSSYEQYF. CDR3 coding DNA: TGTGCCAGCAGCCAAACGACTAGCGGGAGTTCCTACGAGCAGTACTTC.